Detailed here is one T cell receptor beta chain. Its antigen is not identified. This sample was included in a study of T cell responses to AZD1222 COVID-19 vaccine. Study-wide points: Along spike, vaccine-associated CD4 TCRs were found throughout, with dominance at 160-218 and 743-854. Baseline seropositivity characterized only a handful of AZD1222 recipients.

The CDR3 length is 16 residues. Trimming took 4 bases from V and 7 from J; bases not matched to a gene: 9. Germline CDR1 is LNHDA and CDR2 is SQIVND (reference sequence). Some clones are missing from TCRdb's copy, which holds only in-frame ones; the method was immunoSEQ multiplex PCR. The table records approximately 70,000 clones, about nine tenths of them present only once. The rearrangement joins TRBV19 to TRBJ1-4, with 10 nucleotides matching TRBD1. The source material was peripheral blood, sampled on day 0 of AZD1222 vaccination. The sequence was collected from an adult in good health. This CDR3 reads CASSSSSGQGFEKLFF. DNA of the CDR3: TGTGCCAGTAGTAGCTCCTCGGGACAGGGGTTTGAAAAACTGTTTTTT. The complete variable domain, with remaining parts taken from reference TRBV19 and TRBJ1-4, reads DGGITQSPKYLFRKEGQNVTLSCEQNLNHDAMYWYRQDPGQGLRLIYYSQIVNDFQKGDIAEGYSVSREKKESFPLTVTSAQKNPTAFYLCASSSSSGQGFEKLFFGSGTQLSVL.